This T cell receptor (beta chain) was sequenced for a study of blood T cell repertoires in COVID-19 (dated by TCRdb to 2018 to 2020). About the investigation overall: Samples covering the acute and convalescent phases of COVID-19 were provided by collaborators in the United States, Italy and Spain. The material from the prospective study consisted of cDNA or gDNA derived from T cells, B-cell-depleted T cells, or PBMCs. The dataset comprised deeply sampled blood TCRbeta repertoires from subjects exposed to, actively infected with, or recovered from COVID-19. The repertoires were released in a freely available public database meant as a resource for research on the immune response to SARS-CoV-2. Samples were obtained from the ongoing ImmuneRACE study (first 160 participants) and from about 1,300 subjects provided by 6 global collaborators. A de-identified subject ID, COVID-19 status, age in years and sex were almost always included in the sample metadata. HLA class I and class II types, where available, came from metadata supplied by the sample provider rather than from assay-based typing.

From the cysteine up to the phenylalanine, the CDR3 has a length of 14 residues. Only the CDR3 DNA stays, 42 bases, in frame from base 1. Per the germline V gene, SGHRS is the CDR1 and YFSETQ is the CDR2. At the junction V is shortened by 8 bases and J by 2 bases; bases outside the gene matches: 4. Concerning this clone itself: Its antigen has not been determined. Base qualities are not at hand, and no much larger clone is one base apart.

The immunoSEQ Assay, a bias-controlled multiplex PCR, was used to amplify TCRbeta CDR3 regions from genomic DNA. The authors' analysis ran thus. The number of nucleated cells in each sample was estimated from the amplification of reference gene primers within the assay. To quantify the absolute abundance of each unique TCRbeta CDR3 rearrangement, sequence reads were collapsed and filtered. For each sample, productive Simpson clonality was calculated as the square root of Simpson's diversity index across productive rearrangements. The table comes from immuneACCESS by way of TCRdb, which keeps in-frame sequences with V and J called. Part of the clones is missing from these tables; in studies checked, under half for an unresolved V gene and the rest for unknown reasons. That table gives V, J and clone size, and the DNA gave D and trimming. The sample yields 30,000 or so clones; about 83% were counted once. The ten top clones hold approximately 3.7% of the sample.

Study-wide conclusions, independent of this receptor: Clinical and demographic metadata were provided uncurated, with the amount varying by source and participant.

Collaborating institutions collected whole blood in K2EDTA tubes following their own protocols. For TCRbeta analysis, collaborator samples were shipped as frozen whole blood, as isolated PBMCs, or as DNA extracted from either sample type. Sequences were obtained from peripheral blood. This clonotype was sampled from a man aged 45-65 years with acute or convalescent COVID-19. Recombination joined TRBV5-1 with TRBJ2-1; TRBD2 lines up with 10 middle nucleotides. The DNA sequence reads TGCGCCAGTGGGACTAGCGTAGCCTACAATGAGCAGTTCTTC. Translated, this gives CASGTSVAYNEQFF. Outside the CDR3, residues come from the reference TRBV5-1 and TRBJ2-1 proteins, so the full variable domain is: KAGVTQTPRYLIKTRGQQVTLSCSPISGHRSVSWYQQTPGQGLQFLFEYFSETQRNKGNFPGRFSGRQFSNSRSEMNVSTLELGDSALYLCASGTSVAYNEQFFGPGTRLTVL.